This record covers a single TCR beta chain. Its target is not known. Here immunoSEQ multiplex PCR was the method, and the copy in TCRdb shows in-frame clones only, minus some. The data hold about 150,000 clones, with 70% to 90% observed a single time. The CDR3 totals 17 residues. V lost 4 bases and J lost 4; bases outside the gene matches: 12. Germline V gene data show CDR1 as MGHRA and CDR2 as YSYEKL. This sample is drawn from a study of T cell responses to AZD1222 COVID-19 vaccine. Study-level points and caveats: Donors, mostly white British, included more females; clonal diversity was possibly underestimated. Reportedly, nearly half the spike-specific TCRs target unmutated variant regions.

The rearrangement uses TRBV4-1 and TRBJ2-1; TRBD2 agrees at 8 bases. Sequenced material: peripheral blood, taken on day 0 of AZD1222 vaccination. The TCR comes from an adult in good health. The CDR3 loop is CASSPRPSGSKYNEQFF. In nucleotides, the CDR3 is TGCGCCAGCAGCCCTCGCCCCAGCGGGAGCAAGTACAATGAGCAGTTCTTC.